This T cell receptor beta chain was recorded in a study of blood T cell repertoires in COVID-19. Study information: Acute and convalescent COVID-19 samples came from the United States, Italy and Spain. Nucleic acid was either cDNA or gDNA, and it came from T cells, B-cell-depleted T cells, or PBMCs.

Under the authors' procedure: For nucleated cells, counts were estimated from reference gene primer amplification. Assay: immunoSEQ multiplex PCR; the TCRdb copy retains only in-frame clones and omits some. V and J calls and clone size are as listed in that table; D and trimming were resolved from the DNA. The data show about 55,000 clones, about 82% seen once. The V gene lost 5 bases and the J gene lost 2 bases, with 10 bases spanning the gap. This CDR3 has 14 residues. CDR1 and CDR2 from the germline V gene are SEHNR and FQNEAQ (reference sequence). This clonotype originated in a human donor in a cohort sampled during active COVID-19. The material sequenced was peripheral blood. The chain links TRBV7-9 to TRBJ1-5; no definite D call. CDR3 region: CASSQATGNQPQHF. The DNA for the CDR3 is TGTGCCAGCAGCCAGGCCACGGGCAATCAGCCCCAGCATTTT.